The clone carrying this TCR beta chain was seen many times. This specimen belongs to a study of T-cell memory formation after mild COVID-19. Libraries for TCRalpha and TCRbeta carried sample barcodes and unique molecular identifiers via 5'RACE. TCRdb reanalysed the 5' RACE reads using MiXCR and keeps one entry per CDR3 protein. The table records roughly 170,000 distinct CDR3 sequences, under 20% of them present only once. The germline V gene has CDR1 SGHTA and CDR2 FQGNSA. V was clipped by 0 bases and J by 4 bases, with 9 bases between them. The CDR3 runs 14 residues. The V gene is TRBV7-2, the J gene TRBJ2-5; TRBD2 is a possible D gene (7 bases). What was sequenced was PBMCs or a T cell subset sorted from them (not recorded which). The clonotype originates from a man in his late teens or twenties who had mild COVID-19 (a few samples of this study predate the infection). Cell type and time point are not known. Here the CDR3 reads CASSLAGGVETQYF. The CDR3 DNA follows: TGTGCCAGCAGCTTAGCAGGGGGGGTAGAGACCCAGTACTTC.